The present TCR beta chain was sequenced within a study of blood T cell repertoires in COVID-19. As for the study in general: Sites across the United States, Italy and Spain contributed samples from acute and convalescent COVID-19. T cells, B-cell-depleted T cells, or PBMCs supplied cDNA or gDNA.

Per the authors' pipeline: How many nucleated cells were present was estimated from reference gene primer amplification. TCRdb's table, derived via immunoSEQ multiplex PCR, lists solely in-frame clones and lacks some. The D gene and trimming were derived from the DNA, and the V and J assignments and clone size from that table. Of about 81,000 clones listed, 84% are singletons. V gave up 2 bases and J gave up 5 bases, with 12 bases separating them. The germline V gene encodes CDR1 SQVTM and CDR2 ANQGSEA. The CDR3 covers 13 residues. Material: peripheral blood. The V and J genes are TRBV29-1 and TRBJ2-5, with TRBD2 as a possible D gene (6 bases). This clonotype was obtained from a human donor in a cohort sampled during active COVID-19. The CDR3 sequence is CSVEQGGGETQYF. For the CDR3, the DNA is TGCAGCGTTGAACAGGGTGGGGGGGAGACCCAGTACTTC.